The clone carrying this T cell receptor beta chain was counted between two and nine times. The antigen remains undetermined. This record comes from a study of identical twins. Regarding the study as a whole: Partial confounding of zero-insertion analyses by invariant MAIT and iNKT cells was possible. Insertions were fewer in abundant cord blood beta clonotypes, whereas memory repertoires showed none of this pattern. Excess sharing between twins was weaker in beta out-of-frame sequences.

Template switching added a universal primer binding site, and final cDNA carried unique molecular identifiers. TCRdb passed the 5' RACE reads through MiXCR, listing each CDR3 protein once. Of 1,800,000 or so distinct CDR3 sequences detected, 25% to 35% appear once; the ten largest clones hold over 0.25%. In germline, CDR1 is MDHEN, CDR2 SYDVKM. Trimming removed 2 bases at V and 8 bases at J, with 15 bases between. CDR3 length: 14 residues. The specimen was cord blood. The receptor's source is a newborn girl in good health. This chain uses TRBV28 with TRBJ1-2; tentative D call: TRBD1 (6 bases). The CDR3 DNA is TGTGCCAGCAGTTTACGCAGGGGAAGAGGGGGCTACACCTTC. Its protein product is CASSLRRGRGGYTF.